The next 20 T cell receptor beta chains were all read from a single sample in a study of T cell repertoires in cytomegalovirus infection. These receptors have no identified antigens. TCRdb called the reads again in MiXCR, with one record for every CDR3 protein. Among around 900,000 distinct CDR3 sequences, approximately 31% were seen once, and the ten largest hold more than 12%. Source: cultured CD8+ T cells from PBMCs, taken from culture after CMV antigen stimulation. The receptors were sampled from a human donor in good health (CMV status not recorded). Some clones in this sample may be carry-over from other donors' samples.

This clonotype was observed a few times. CDR3 nucleotide sequence: TGTGCCAGCAGCTCCAACACTTGGACGGAGTATAGCAATCAGCCCCAGCATTTT. Residues: CASSSNTWTEYSNQPQHF. V gene TRBV28 combines with J gene TRBJ1-5; D uncertain. There are 18 residues in the CDR3. V was clipped by 6 bases and J by 0 bases, with 21 bases between them. CDR1 and CDR2 (germline): MDHEN, SYDVKM. Full variable domain (remainder filled in from reference TRBV28 and TRBJ1-5): DVKVTQSSRYLVKRTGEKVFLECVQDMDHENMFWYRQDPGLGLRLIYFSYDVKMKEKGDIPEGYSVSREKKERFSLILESASTNQTSMYLCASSSNTWTEYSNQPQHFGDGTRLSIL.

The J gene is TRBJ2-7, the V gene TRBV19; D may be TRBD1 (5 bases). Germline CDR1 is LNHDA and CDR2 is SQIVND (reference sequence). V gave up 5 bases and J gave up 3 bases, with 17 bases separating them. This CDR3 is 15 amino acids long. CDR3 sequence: CASSPTGGVFYEQYV. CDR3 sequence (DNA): TGTGCCAGTAGTCCTACAGGTGGTGTTTTCTACGAGCAGTACGTC.

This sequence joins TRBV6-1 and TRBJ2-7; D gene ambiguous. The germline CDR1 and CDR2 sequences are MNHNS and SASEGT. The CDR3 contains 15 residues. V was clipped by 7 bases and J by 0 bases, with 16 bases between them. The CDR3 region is CASNFLAGSSYEQYV. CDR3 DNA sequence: TGTGCCAGCAATTTTCTGGCAGGCAGCTCCTACGAGCAGTACGTC.

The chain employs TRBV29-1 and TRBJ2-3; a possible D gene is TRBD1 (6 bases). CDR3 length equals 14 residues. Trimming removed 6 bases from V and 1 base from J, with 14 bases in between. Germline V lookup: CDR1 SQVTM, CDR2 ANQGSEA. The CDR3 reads CSVHRDIRTDTQYF. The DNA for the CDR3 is TGCAGCGTACACCGGGACATCCGCACAGATACGCAGTATTTT.

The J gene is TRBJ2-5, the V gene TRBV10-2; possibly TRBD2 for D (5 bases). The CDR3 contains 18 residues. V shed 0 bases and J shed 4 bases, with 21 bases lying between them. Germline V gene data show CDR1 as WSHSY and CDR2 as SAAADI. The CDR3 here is CASSESTPEDSVGETQYF. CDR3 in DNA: TGCGCCAGCAGTGAGTCGACTCCCGAGGACTCTGTAGGAGAGACCCAGTACTTC.

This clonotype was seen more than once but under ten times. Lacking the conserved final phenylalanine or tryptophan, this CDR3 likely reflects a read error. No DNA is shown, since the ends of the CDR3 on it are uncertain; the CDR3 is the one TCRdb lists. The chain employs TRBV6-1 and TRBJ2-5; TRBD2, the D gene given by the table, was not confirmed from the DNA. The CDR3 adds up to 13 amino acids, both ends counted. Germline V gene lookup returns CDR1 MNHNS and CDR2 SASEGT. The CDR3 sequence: CASSEGLAGGEPT.

The CDR3 DNA follows: TGTGCCATCAGTGACATAGACGAGCAGTACTTC. Translated: CAISDIDEQYF. This sequence joins TRBV10-3 and TRBJ2-7; D remains ambiguous. Germline CDR1 is ENHRY and CDR2 is SYGVKD. The V gene lost 3 bases and the J gene lost 5 bases, with 5 bases spanning the gap. The CDR3 runs to 11 residues.

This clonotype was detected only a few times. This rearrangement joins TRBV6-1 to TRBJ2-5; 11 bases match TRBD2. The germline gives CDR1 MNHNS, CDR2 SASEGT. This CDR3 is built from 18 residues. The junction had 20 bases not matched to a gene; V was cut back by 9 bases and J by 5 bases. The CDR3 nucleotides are TGTGCCAGTAGCCTCCCATCAGGGACTAGCGGTAGTGTGGAGACCCAGTACTTC. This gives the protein CASSLPSGTSGSVETQYF.

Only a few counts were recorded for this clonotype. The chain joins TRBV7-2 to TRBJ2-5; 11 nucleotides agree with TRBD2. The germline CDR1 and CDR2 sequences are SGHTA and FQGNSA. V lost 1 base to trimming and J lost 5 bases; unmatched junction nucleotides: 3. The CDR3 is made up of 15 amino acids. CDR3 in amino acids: CASSLERLAGETQYF. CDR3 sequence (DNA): TGTGCCAGCAGCTTAGAGCGACTAGCGGGGGAGACCCAGTACTTC. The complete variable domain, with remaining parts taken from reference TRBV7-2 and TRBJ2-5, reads GAGVSQSPSNKVTEKGKDVELRCDPISGHTALYWYRQSLGQGLEFLIYFQGNSAPDKSGLPSDRFSAERTGGSVSTLTIQRTQQEDSAVYLCASSLERLAGETQYFGPGTRLLVL.

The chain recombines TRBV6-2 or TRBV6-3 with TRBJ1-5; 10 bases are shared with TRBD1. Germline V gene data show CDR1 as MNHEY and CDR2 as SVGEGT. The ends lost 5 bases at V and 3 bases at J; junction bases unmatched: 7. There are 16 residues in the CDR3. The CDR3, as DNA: TGTGCCAGCAGTACCGACAGGGGGCCAACCAATCAGCCCCAGCATTTT. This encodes CASSTDRGPTNQPQHF.

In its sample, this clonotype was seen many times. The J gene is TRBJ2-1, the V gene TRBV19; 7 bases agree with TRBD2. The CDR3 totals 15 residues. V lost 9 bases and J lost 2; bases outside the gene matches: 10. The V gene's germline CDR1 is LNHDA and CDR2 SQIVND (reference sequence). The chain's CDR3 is CASSPRGGTYNEQFF. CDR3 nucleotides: TGTGCCAGCAGTCCTCGGGGAGGGACCTACAATGAGCAGTTCTTC.

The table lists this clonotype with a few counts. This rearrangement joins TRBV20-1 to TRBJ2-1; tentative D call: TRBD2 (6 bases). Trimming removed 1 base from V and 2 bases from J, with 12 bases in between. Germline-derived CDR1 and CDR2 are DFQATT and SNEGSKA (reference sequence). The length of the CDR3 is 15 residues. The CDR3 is CSARAGGEPYNEQFF. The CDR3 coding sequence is TGCAGTGCTAGAGCAGGAGGGGAGCCCTACAATGAGCAGTTCTTC.

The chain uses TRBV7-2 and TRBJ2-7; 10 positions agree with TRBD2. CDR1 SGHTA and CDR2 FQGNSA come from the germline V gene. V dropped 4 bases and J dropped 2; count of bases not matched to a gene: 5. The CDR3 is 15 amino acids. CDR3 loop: CASSSLLAGTYEQYF. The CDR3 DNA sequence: TGTGCCAGCAGCTCGTTACTAGCGGGGACCTACGAGCAGTACTTC.

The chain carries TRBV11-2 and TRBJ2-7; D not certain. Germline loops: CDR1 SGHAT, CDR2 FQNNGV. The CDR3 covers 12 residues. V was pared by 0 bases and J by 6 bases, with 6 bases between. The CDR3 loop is CASSLDPGEQYV. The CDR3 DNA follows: TGTGCCAGCAGCTTAGATCCAGGCGAGCAGTACGTC.

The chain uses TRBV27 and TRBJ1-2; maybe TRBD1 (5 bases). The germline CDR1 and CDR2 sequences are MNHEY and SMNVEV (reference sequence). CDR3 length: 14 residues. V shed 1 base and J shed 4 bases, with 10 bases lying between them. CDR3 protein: CASSLYKGAYGYTF. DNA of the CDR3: TGTGCCAGCAGTTTATACAAAGGGGCCTATGGCTACACCTTC.

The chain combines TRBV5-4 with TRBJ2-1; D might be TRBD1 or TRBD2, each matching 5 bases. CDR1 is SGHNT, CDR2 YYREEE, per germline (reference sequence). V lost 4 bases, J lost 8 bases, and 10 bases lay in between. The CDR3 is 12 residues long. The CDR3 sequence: CASSDRLYEQFF. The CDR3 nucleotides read TGTGCCAGCAGCGACAGACTATATGAGCAGTTCTTC.

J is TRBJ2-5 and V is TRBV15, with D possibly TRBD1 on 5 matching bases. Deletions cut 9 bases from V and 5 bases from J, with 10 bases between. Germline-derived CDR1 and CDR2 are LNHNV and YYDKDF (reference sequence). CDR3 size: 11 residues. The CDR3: CATWKGETQYF. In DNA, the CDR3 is TGTGCCACTTGGAAGGGGGAGACCCAGTACTTC.

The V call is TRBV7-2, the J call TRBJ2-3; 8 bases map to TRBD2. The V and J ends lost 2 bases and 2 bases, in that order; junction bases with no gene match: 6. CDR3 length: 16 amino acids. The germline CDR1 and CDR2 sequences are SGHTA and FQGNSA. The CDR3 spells CASSLRTSLLTDTQYF. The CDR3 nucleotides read TGTGCCAGCAGCTTAAGGACTAGCCTCCTCACAGATACGCAGTATTTT.

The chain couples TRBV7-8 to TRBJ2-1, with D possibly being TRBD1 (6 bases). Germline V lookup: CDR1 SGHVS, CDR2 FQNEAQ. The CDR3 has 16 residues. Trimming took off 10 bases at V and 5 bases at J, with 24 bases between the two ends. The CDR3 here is CAIRNYRDKEDNEQFF. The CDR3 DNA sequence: TGTGCCATCCGAAACTACCGGGACAAGGAGGACAATGAGCAGTTCTTC.

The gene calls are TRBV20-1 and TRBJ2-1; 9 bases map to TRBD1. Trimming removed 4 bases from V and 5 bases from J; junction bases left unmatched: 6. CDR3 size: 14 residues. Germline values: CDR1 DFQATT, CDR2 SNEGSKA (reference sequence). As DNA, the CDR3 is TGCAGTGCTATAGTAAGACAGGGGGACAATGAGCAGTTCTTC. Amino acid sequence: CSAIVRQGDNEQFF.